This passage covers 16 T cell receptor beta chains from one sample sequenced in a study of T cell changes during pregnancy in multiple sclerosis. Clones were sequenced by immunoSEQ multiplex PCR, and TCRdb holds only the in-frame ones, with some missing. This table has tens of thousands of clones, about 94% appearing once. Source: CD8+ T cells from peripheral blood mononuclear cells, taken after pregnancy. These receptors came from a female donor with multiple sclerosis, enrolled in a pregnancy study.

This sequence joins TRBV9 and TRBJ2-7; 7 bases match TRBD1. CDR3 size: 15 residues. Germline V gene data show CDR1 as SGDLS and CDR2 as YYNGEE. V lost 3 bases, J lost 0 bases, and 6 bases stayed unmatched. The CDR3 region is CASSARQGLSYEQYF. DNA of the CDR3: TGTGCCAGCAGCGCACGACAGGGTCTCTCCTACGAGCAGTACTTC.

Concerning this clone itself: This is likely a read error, given that the CDR3 carries no conserved phenylalanine or tryptophan at its end. Because the CDR3's place on the DNA is in doubt, the DNA is left out and the CDR3 is given as listed by TCRdb. The gene calls are TRBV19 and TRBJ1-1; the table gives TRBD1 as D, unverified against the DNA. The CDR3 spans 14 residues, counting both ends. CDR1 and CDR2 (germline): LNHDA, SQIVND (reference sequence). The CDR3 reads CASSISLTAFPPIS.

The gene calls are TRBV6-6 and TRBJ1-1; D not certain. The germline CDR1 and CDR2 sequences are MNHNY and SVGAGI (reference sequence). V lost 6 bases and J lost 2, with 7 bases in between. CDR3 size: 12 residues. The CDR3 protein is CASRPGNTEAFF. CDR3 coding DNA: TGTGCCAGCAGACCAGGTAACACTGAAGCTTTCTTT.

This clone was counted once. J is TRBJ2-6 and V is TRBV7-2; no clear D. V was cut by 5 bases and J by 5 bases, with 22 bases left in between. The CDR3 runs to 18 residues. Germline values: CDR1 SGHTA, CDR2 FQGNSA. The DNA of the CDR3 is TGTGCCAGCAGCCGTTCATTGAGACGACAAAGTCGGGCCAACGTCCTGACTTTC. This gives the protein CASSRSLRRQSRANVLTF.

V gene TRBV10-3 combines with J gene TRBJ1-5, with D maybe TRBD1 (5 bases). Trimming removed 2 bases at V and 1 base at J, with 6 bases between. Germline CDR1 reads ENHRY; CDR2 reads SYGVKD. CDR3 length: 14 amino acids. In DNA form, the CDR3 reads TGTGCCATCAGTGAGCGGGGGAGCAATCAGCCCCAGCATTTT. It codes for CAISERGSNQPQHF.

In its sample, this clone was seen a few times. The V gene is TRBV25-1, the J gene TRBJ1-1; D not certain. Trimming took off 6 bases at V and 1 base at J, with 3 bases between the two ends. The CDR3 consists of 11 residues. Germline CDR1 and CDR2: MGHDK and SYGVNS. The CDR3 DNA is TGTGCCAGCAGGAGGAACACTGAAGCTTTCTTT. Translation: CASRRNTEAFF.

The rearrangement joins TRBV6-4 to TRBJ2-2; maybe TRBD1 (5 bases). The CDR3 has 13 residues. Germline CDR1 and CDR2: MRHNA and SNTAGT. The germline V and J ends were trimmed by 2 bases and 4 bases, with 5 bases remaining between them. The CDR3 reads CASSDRGTGELFF. CDR3 DNA: TGTGCCAGCAGTGACAGGGGCACCGGGGAGCTGTTTTTT.

This clone was seen only a few times. The chain couples TRBV9 to TRBJ1-6, with D maybe TRBD1 (5 bases). With 1 base removed from V and 10 bases from J, the gap between germline ends came to 15 bases. The germline CDR1 and CDR2 sequences are SGDLS and YYNGEE. The CDR3 runs 15 residues. CDR3 sequence: CASSVQGTAGSPLHF. The CDR3 region has the DNA TGTGCCAGCAGCGTACAGGGCACGGCGGGATCACCCCTCCACTTT.

The count of this clone is one. V and J are TRBV5-1 and TRBJ2-7, with a possible D match to TRBD2 (6 bases). The CDR3 is 16 residues long. Germline CDR1 is SGHRS and CDR2 is YFSETQ. V dropped 1 base and J dropped 5 bases, with 19 bases sitting between them. CDR3 region: CASSLNGGNVVDEQYF. Here the CDR3 DNA reads TGCGCCAGCAGCTTGAATGGGGGGAACGTCGTGGACGAGCAGTACTTC.

The CDR3 nucleotides read TGTGCCAGCCAGGCAGGCCACCTACTCACTGAAGCTTTCTTT. This codes for CASQAGHLLTEAFF. This chain links TRBV6-1 with TRBJ1-1; D remains ambiguous. The CDR3 totals 14 residues. The germline CDR1 and CDR2 sequences are MNHNS and SASEGT. Trimming removed 8 bases at V and 4 bases at J, with 17 bases between.

The genes are TRBV7-9 and TRBJ1-6; the match to TRBD1 covers 7 bases. The CDR3 is 15 residues long. Looked up from germline, CDR1 is SEHNR and CDR2 is FQNEAQ (reference sequence). The junction had 15 bases not matched to a gene; V was cut back by 5 bases and J by 14 bases. The CDR3: CASSPPWQGERTLHF. The CDR3 DNA follows: TGTGCCAGCAGCCCCCCCTGGCAGGGGGAACGGACCCTCCACTTT.

The V call is TRBV29-1, the J call TRBJ2-7; D might be TRBD1 (6 bases). V was clipped by 2 bases and J by 1 base, with 21 bases between them. CDR1 SQVTM and CDR2 ANQGSEA come from the germline V gene. This CDR3 has 17 amino acids. Here the CDR3 reads CSVELQQNRENSYEQYF. CDR3 nucleotide sequence: TGCAGCGTTGAATTGCAACAGAACAGGGAGAATTCCTACGAGCAGTACTTC.

The V gene is TRBV19, the J gene TRBJ1-1, with D unclear. V lost 2 bases to trimming and J lost 1 base, with 11 bases between them. The V gene's germline CDR1 is LNHDA and CDR2 SQIVND (reference sequence). The CDR3 spans 15 residues. The CDR3 nucleotides are TGTGCCAGTAGTATAAGGGAGGCGGCGAACACTGAAGCTTTCTTT. Protein: CASSIREAANTEAFF.

This chain connects TRBV27 to TRBJ2-2, with 7 positions matching TRBD2. Germline V CDR1 and CDR2: MNHEY, SMNVEV (reference sequence). V was pared by 5 bases and J by 7 bases, with 4 bases of the junction left unmatched. This CDR3 is built from 13 residues. The CDR3 sequence: CASSPPGGGELFF. CDR3 DNA sequence: TGTGCCAGCAGTCCCCCGGGGGGCGGGGAGCTGTTTTTT.

The sample holds one count of this clone. The chain carries TRBV5-5 and TRBJ2-1, with 12 bases fitting TRBD1. Trimming took 4 bases from V and 8 from J; bases not matched to a gene: 7. This CDR3 contains 15 residues. Germline V gives CDR1 SGHKS, CDR2 YYEKEE (reference sequence). The CDR3 is CASSLRDRGLDEQFF. Here the CDR3 DNA reads TGTGCCAGCAGCCTCCGGGACAGGGGGCTTGATGAGCAGTTCTTC.

This sequence joins TRBV28 and TRBJ1-3; TRBD1 is a possible D gene (5 bases). This CDR3 has 15 amino acids. V was pared by 6 bases and J by 0 bases, with 12 bases between. Germline values: CDR1 MDHEN, CDR2 SYDVKM. The CDR3 DNA follows: TGTGCCAGCAGGACCGACAGCTACTCTGGAAACACCATATATTTT. Protein product: CASRTDSYSGNTIYF.